These 14 T cell receptor beta chains originate from one sample sequenced in a study of T-cell reconstitution after alpha-beta-depleted transplantation in children. A library of TCRbeta sequences, prepared with unique molecular identifiers, was generated. TCRdb re-called the PCR reads through MiXCR, storing one row per CDR3 protein. The sample gives more than 450,000 distinct CDR3 sequences, about 16% of which show up once; 3.3% is in the top ten. The starting material was PBMCs from the stem cell graft donor, obtained from the stem cell graft. The receptors originated from a human donor who donated a stem cell graft to a child with acute lymphoblastic leukemia.

V and J are TRBV5-1 and TRBJ2-5; 10 bases are a match to TRBD2. Germline V gene sequence: CDR1 SGHRS, CDR2 YFSETQ. The V and J ends lost 1 base and 3 bases, in that order; junction bases with no gene match: 6. The CDR3 covers 16 residues. The CDR3 reads CASSLPSGSVEETQYF. CDR3 nucleotides: TGCGCCAGCAGCTTGCCTAGCGGGAGTGTAGAAGAGACCCAGTACTTC.

CDR3 bases: TGCGCCAGCAGCTACGGAACAGGGGGGATCTATGGCTACACCTTC. This encodes CASSYGTGGIYGYTF. This chain links TRBV5-1 with TRBJ1-2; 8 bases align to TRBD1. Germline CDR1 and CDR2: SGHRS and YFSETQ. Trimming at V came to 3 bases and at J to 4 bases, leaving 8 bases not matched to a gene. The CDR3 consists of 15 residues.

The gene calls are TRBV20-1 and TRBJ2-6; 9 nucleotides align to TRBD2. The CDR3 spans 17 residues. With V trimmed by 6 bases and J by 0 bases, 9 bases remained unmatched. CDR1 is DFQATT and CDR2 is SNEGSKA in the germline V gene (reference sequence). In nucleotides, the CDR3 is TGCAGTGCCCGGCCGGCGGGGGGGACCTCTGGGGCCAACGTCCTGACTTTC. It is translated as CSARPAGGTSGANVLTF.

This clonotype was observed a handful of times. The chain couples TRBV25-1 to TRBJ2-1; D remains ambiguous. The V gene lost 1 base and the J gene lost 0 bases, with 13 bases spanning the gap. Germline V gene data show CDR1 as MGHDK and CDR2 as SYGVNS. This CDR3 spans 17 amino acids. DNA for the CDR3: TGTGCCAGCAGTGAATCTTCCACTGAGTCCTCCTACAATGAGCAGTTCTTC. Protein product: CASSESSTESSYNEQFF.

This clonotype was seen only a few times. The V call is TRBV11-1, the J call TRBJ2-7; 11 nucleotides agree with TRBD1. This CDR3 comprises 21 residues. The germline V gene has CDR1 SGHAT and CDR2 FQDESV (reference sequence). J was trimmed by 2 bases and V by 2 bases; bases with no gene match: 20. CDR3 in amino acids: CASSLRVSLARSGQGAYEQYF. CDR3 DNA: TGTGCCAGCAGCTTACGAGTATCCCTTGCCCGATCGGGACAGGGGGCCTACGAGCAGTACTTC.

The rearrangement uses TRBV6-1 and TRBJ2-3; D is undetermined. Trimming stripped 4 bases from V and 2 bases from J, with 13 bases between. Per germline, CDR1 MNHNS and CDR2 SASEGT. The CDR3 has 15 residues. The CDR3, as DNA: TGTGCCAGCAGTGGATGGCAGATCTACACAGATACGCAGTATTTT. It yields the protein CASSGWQIYTDTQYF.

This clonotype was observed a few times. This chain joins TRBV7-9 and TRBJ2-1, with 9 bases identical to TRBD2. V shed 8 bases, J shed 2 bases, and the junction held 7 bases outside the gene matches. Germline V gene sequence: CDR1 SEHNR, CDR2 FQNEAQ (reference sequence). The CDR3 covers 15 residues. The CDR3 is CASSGAGGPYNEQFF. The CDR3 DNA follows: TGTGCCAGCTCTGGGGCGGGAGGGCCCTACAATGAGCAGTTCTTC. The whole variable domain, filled in from reference TRBV7-9 and TRBJ2-1, reads DTGVSQNPRHKITKRGQNVTFRCDPISEHNRLYWYRQTLGQGPEFLTYFQNEAQLEKSRLLSDRFSAERPKGSFSTLEIQRTEQGDSAMYLCASSGAGGPYNEQFFGPGTRLTVL.

The V and J genes are TRBV6-4 and TRBJ1-4; unclear D gene. V gave up 8 bases and J gave up 0 bases, with 10 bases separating them. Germline assignment: CDR1 MRHNA and CDR2 SNTAGT. This CDR3 has 14 residues. The CDR3 region is CASAPSATNEKLFF. CDR3 bases: TGTGCCAGCGCTCCGTCCGCAACTAATGAAAAACTGTTTTTT.

This chain connects TRBV29-1 to TRBJ2-3, with 12 positions matching TRBD2. The CDR3 runs to 15 residues. The germline gives CDR1 SQVTM, CDR2 ANQGSEA. For the CDR3, the DNA is TGCAGTTCAGCCCCCCCTAGCGGGAGGGCAGATACGCAGTATTTT. It yields the protein CSSAPPSGRADTQYF.

The chain carries TRBV20-1 and TRBJ2-1; D not resolved. Trimming stripped 6 bases from V and 1 base from J, with 13 bases between. The CDR3 has 14 residues. The V gene's germline CDR1 is DFQATT and CDR2 SNEGSKA (reference sequence). The CDR3: CSARPSRSYNEQFF. The CDR3 DNA follows: TGCAGTGCACGGCCCAGCCGTTCCTACAATGAGCAGTTCTTC.

This clonotype has only a few counts. The rearrangement links TRBV29-1 to TRBJ2-4; maybe TRBD1 (5 bases). Trimming pared 8 bases from V and 2 bases from J, leaving 19 bases between. The CDR3 is 15 amino acids. From germline, CDR1 is SQVTM and CDR2 ANQGSEA. CDR3 sequence reads: CSQNGQLPTKNIQYF. The CDR3 region has the DNA TGCAGCCAGAACGGACAACTCCCGACCAAAAACATTCAGTACTTC.

The chain employs TRBV15 and TRBJ2-7, with a tentative D call TRBD2 (6 bases). V lost 0 bases and J 4 bases, leaving 19 bases between the germline ends. The CDR3 is made up of 17 amino acids. CDR1 and CDR2 (germline): LNHNV, YYDKDF (reference sequence). The CDR3 spells CATSRDLFRVGTYEQYF. CDR3 sequence (DNA): TGTGCCACCAGCAGAGATCTTTTCAGGGTCGGGACTTACGAGCAGTACTTC. The entire variable domain, with the rest obtained from reference TRBV15 and TRBJ2-7, is as follows: DAMVIQNPRYQVTQFGKPVTLSCSQTLNHNVMYWYQQKSSQAPKLLFHYYDKDFNNEADTPDNFQSRRPNTSFCFLDIRSPGLGDTAMYLCATSRDLFRVGTYEQYFGPGTRLTVT.

This clonotype was counted a few times. The chain has TRBV4-1 and TRBJ2-1; D ambiguous. CDR3 length equals 15 residues. Trimming left V 5 bases short and J 3 bases short, with 14 bases between. Germline CDR1 is MGHRA and CDR2 is YSYEKL. CDR3 DNA sequence: TGCGCCAGCAGCTTTGACGCACTAAACTACAATGAGCAGTTCTTC. This codes for CASSFDALNYNEQFF.

This clonotype was detected only a few times. The rearrangement links TRBV18 to TRBJ1-4; D is unclear. This CDR3 region has 12 residues. V gave up 3 bases and J gave up 5 bases, with 4 bases separating them. Germline loops: CDR1 KGHSH, CDR2 LQKENI. The CDR3 DNA reads as TGTGCCAGCTCACCCAGAAATGAAAAACTGTTTTTT. Its protein is CASSPRNEKLFF.